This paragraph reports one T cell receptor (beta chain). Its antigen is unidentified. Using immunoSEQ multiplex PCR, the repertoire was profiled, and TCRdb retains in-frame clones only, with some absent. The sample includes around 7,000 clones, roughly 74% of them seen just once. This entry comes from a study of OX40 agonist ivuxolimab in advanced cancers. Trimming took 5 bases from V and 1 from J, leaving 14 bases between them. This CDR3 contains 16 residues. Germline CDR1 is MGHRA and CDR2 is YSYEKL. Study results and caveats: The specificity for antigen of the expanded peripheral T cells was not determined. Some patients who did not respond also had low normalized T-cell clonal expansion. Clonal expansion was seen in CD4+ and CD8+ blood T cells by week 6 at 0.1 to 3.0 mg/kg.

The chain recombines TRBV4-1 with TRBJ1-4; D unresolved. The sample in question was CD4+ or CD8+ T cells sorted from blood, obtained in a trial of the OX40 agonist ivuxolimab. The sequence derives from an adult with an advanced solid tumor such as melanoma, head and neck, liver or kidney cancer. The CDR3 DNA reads TGCGCCAGCAGCAGATATCAACTCTTAACTAATGAAAAACTGTTTTTT. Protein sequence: CASSRYQLLTNEKLFF.